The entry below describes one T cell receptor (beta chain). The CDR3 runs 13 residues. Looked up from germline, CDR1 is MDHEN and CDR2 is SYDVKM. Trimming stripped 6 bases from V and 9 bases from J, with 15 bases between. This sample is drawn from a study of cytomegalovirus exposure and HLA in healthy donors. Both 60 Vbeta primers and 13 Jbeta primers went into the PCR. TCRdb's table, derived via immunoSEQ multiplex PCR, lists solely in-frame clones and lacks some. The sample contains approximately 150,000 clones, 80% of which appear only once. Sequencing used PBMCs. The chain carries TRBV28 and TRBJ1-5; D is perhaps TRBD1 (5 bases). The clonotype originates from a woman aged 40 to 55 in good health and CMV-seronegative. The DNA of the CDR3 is TGTGCCAGCAGACCGGACAAATCCTGGCCCCAGCATTTT. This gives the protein CASRPDKSWPQHF.